The 17 T cell receptor beta chains listed next were all sequenced from one sample in a study of blood T cells in healthy people across ages. With a J-beta primer mix and a sample-barcoded 5' primer, a second PCR ran about 7 to 12 cycles. One entry per CDR3 protein results from TCRdb running MiXCR on the 5' RACE reads. The table includes over 1.5 million distinct CDR3 sequences, about 49% detected once. The sample comprised blood. The receptors shown here come from a woman between 40 and 55 years old in good health.

This chain links TRBV9 with TRBJ2-4; 7 nucleotides match TRBD1. CDR3 length equals 14 residues. The V and J ends lost 3 bases and 3 bases, in that order; junction bases with no gene match: 3. Germline-derived CDR1 and CDR2 are SGDLS and YYNGEE. The CDR3, as DNA: TGTGCCAGCAGCGAAAGGGACAGCAAAAACATTCAGTACTTC. Protein sequence: CASSERDSKNIQYF.

This chain uses TRBV20-1 with TRBJ2-2; TRBD2 matches at 8 bases. The length of the CDR3 is 15 residues. After removal of 4 bases from V and 4 bases from J, the junction contained 8 bases not matched to a gene. Germline V gene sequence: CDR1 DFQATT, CDR2 SNEGSKA (reference sequence). In DNA, the CDR3 is TGCAGTGCTAAAAGGCGGGGGGTAGGCACCGGGGAGCTGTTTTTT. Its protein is CSAKRRGVGTGELFF.

The chain joins TRBV4-1 to TRBJ2-5; 13 positions agree with TRBD2. The CDR3 is made up of 18 amino acids. The J segment lost 4 bases and the V segment lost 4 bases, leaving 12 bases of the junction unmatched. Germline lookup yields CDR1 MGHRA and CDR2 YSYEKL. In DNA form, the CDR3 reads TGCGCCAGCAGCCCTCGACTAGCGGGGGGCCGCTTGGGAGAGACCCAGTACTTC. Translating gives CASSPRLAGGRLGETQYF.

V usage is TRBV6-2 or TRBV6-3 and J usage is TRBJ2-7; tentatively, D is TRBD2 (7 bases). CDR1 is MNHEY and CDR2 is SVGEGT in the germline V gene. This CDR3 has 11 residues. The V end was cut by 8 bases, the J end by 10 bases, with 15 bases between. As DNA, the CDR3 is TGTGCCAGCGGTTCGAGCGGGACACAGTACTTC. It specifies CASGSSGTQYF.

This clonotype was observed a few times. The chain employs TRBV27 and TRBJ2-1, with 7 bases lining up with TRBD1. The CDR3 is 14 residues long. The trim removed 9 bases at V and 0 bases at J, leaving 5 bases unmatched. CDR1 MNHEY and CDR2 SMNVEV come from the germline V gene (reference sequence). In DNA, the CDR3 is TGTGCCAGTAAGGGACAGAGCTCCTACAATGAGCAGTTCTTC. Residues: CASKGQSSYNEQFF.

The J gene is TRBJ2-3, the V gene TRBV28, with D tentatively TRBD1 or TRBD2 (5 bases each). The CDR3 runs 17 residues. Per the germline V gene, CDR1 is MDHEN and CDR2 is SYDVKM. The germline V and J ends were trimmed by 5 bases and 5 bases, with 23 bases remaining between them. In DNA, the CDR3 is TGTGCCAGCAGTCTCTTACCGACAGTCAACGCGGGAGATACGCAGTATTTT. This codes for CASSLLPTVNAGDTQYF.

The rearrangement uses TRBV4-3 and TRBJ1-4; D is uncertain. The CDR3 runs 14 residues. The germline V and J ends were trimmed by 0 bases and 7 bases, with 9 bases remaining between them. The germline CDR1 and CDR2 sequences are LGHNA and YSLEER. DNA of the CDR3: TGCGCCAGCAGCCAAGATTGGGCAGGTGAAAAACTGTTTTTT. Its protein is CASSQDWAGEKLFF.

This chain's CDR3 is CSAPGTVNTEAFF. As DNA, the CDR3 is TGCAGTGCTCCCGGGACAGTGAACACTGAAGCTTTCTTT. The chain joins TRBV20-1 to TRBJ1-1; 7 bases are shared with TRBD1. This CDR3 is built from 13 residues. Germline CDR1 is DFQATT and CDR2 is SNEGSKA (reference sequence). V lost 5 bases to trimming and J lost 0 bases; unmatched junction nucleotides: 3.

In its sample, this clonotype was seen a few times. The chain joins TRBV4-1 to TRBJ2-1; 12 positions match TRBD1. The CDR3 covers 16 residues. After removal of 2 bases from V and 9 bases from J, the junction contained 8 bases not matched to a gene. Germline-derived CDR1 and CDR2 are MGHRA and YSYEKL. The CDR3 DNA reads TGCGCCAGCAGCCAAACACGGGACAGGGGGCGGCGTGAGCAGTTCTTC. Translating gives CASSQTRDRGRREQFF.

This clonotype was recorded once. The chain links TRBV20-1 to TRBJ2-1; D may be TRBD1 (5 bases). The CDR3 extends over 14 amino acids. The germline V gene encodes CDR1 DFQATT and CDR2 SNEGSKA (reference sequence). The V end was cut by 6 bases, the J end by 5 bases, with 17 bases between. CDR3: CSARKRTPNNEQFF. For the CDR3, the DNA is TGCAGTGCGAGGAAGAGGACACCCAACAATGAGCAGTTCTTC.

This clonotype was seen a handful of times. The J gene is TRBJ2-1, the V gene TRBV6-2 or TRBV6-3; D might be TRBD1 (5 bases). V shed 6 bases and J shed 2 bases, with 11 bases lying between them. Germline V gene data show CDR1 as MNHEY and CDR2 as SVGEGT. The CDR3 runs 14 residues. CDR3 residues: CASRDDRPYNEQFF. Written as DNA, the CDR3 is TGTGCCAGCAGAGATGACAGACCCTACAATGAGCAGTTCTTC.

In the case of this clonotype: At one end the junction does not follow the germline gene, possibly because of a read error. The chain combines TRBV6-2 or TRBV6-3 with TRBJ2-1, with no clear D. Germline CDR1 MNHEY, CDR2 SVGEGT. CDR3 size: 12 residues. The CDR3 DNA reads TGTGCCGGCAGTTACTCAAGGAATGAGCAGTTCTTC. Protein product: CAGSYSRNEQFF.

The V call is TRBV7-9, the J call TRBJ2-1; D remains ambiguous. The CDR3 covers 18 residues. V dropped 6 bases and J dropped 3 bases, with 24 bases sitting between them. CDR1 and CDR2 (germline): SEHNR, FQNEAQ (reference sequence). CDR3 nucleotide sequence: TGTGCCAGCAGTCGTATACCGATGAAGGGAACTGACTACAATGAGCAGTTCTTC. This encodes CASSRIPMKGTDYNEQFF. Supplemented by reference TRBV7-9 and TRBJ2-1, the full variable domain reads DTGVSQNPRHKITKRGQNVTFRCDPISEHNRLYWYRQTLGQGPEFLTYFQNEAQLEKSRLLSDRFSAERPKGSFSTLEIQRTEQGDSAMYLCASSRIPMKGTDYNEQFFGPGTRLTVL.

This clonotype was seen once. The V and J genes are TRBV3-1 and TRBJ1-5; no definite D call. There are 13 residues in the CDR3. Germline lookup yields CDR1 LGHDT and CDR2 YNNKEL (reference sequence). V was shortened by 0 bases and J by 13 bases, with 13 bases between the two germline ends. CDR3 loop: CASSQDFQRKQHF. The CDR3 DNA reads as TGTGCCAGCAGCCAAGATTTTCAGAGAAAGCAGCATTTT.

The V and J genes are TRBV4-3 and TRBJ2-1, with TRBD2 matching 10 bases. Trimming cost V 3 bases and J 4 bases; bases outside gene matches: 9. CDR1 and CDR2 (germline): LGHNA, YSLEER. The CDR3 runs 17 residues. The CDR3 DNA is TGCGCCAGCAGCCACTATGCCGGGACTAGCGAGTACAATGAGCAGTTCTTC. Its translation: CASSHYAGTSEYNEQFF.

V gene TRBV3-1 combines with J gene TRBJ2-3, with D possibly being TRBD2 (6 bases). CDR1 LGHDT and CDR2 YNNKEL come from the germline V gene (reference sequence). Trimming pared 0 bases from V and 1 base from J, leaving 14 bases between. This CDR3 contains 17 residues. The CDR3, as DNA: TGTGCCAGCAGCCAAGAAGTCTCGGGACTTGGCACAGATACGCAGTATTTT. Protein sequence: CASSQEVSGLGTDTQYF.

V usage is TRBV11-2 and J usage is TRBJ2-1; 13 positions agree with TRBD2. The CDR3 is made up of 18 amino acids. Germline V CDR1 and CDR2: SGHAT, FQNNGV. The V and J ends lost 5 bases and 8 bases, in that order; junction bases with no gene match: 15. This CDR3 is CASSQGLAGSSGIHEQFF. CDR3 nucleotide sequence: TGTGCCAGCAGCCAGGGACTAGCGGGGAGTTCCGGTATACATGAGCAGTTCTTC.